This record covers a single T cell receptor (beta chain). The antigen is unknown. This sample is drawn from a study of T cell responses to AZD1222 COVID-19 vaccine. Sequenced by immunoSEQ multiplex PCR; TCRdb stores in-frame clones only, minus some. The sample holds about 120,000 clones, over 75% seen once. The J segment lost 4 bases and the V segment lost 3 bases, leaving 6 bases of the junction unmatched. CDR1 and CDR2 (germline): SGHRS, YFSETQ. The CDR3 sequence is 14 residues long. Study conclusions and caveats: Nearly half of spike-specific TCRs reportedly target unmutated variant regions. There were repertoire samples only from the period after the peak T cell response. The donor cohort was predominantly white British with a female majority, and clonal diversity may have been underestimated.

The receptor was isolated from an adult in good health. The J gene is TRBJ1-2, the V gene TRBV5-1; the match to TRBD1 covers 7 bases. This specimen was peripheral blood, taken on day 0 of AZD1222 vaccination. The CDR3 protein is CASSSRQGGYGYTF. CDR3 DNA: TGCGCCAGCAGCTCGAGACAGGGCGGCTATGGCTACACCTTC.